This T cell receptor beta chain came from a study of PD-1 blockade in classical Hodgkin lymphoma. Method: immunoSEQ multiplex PCR; TCRdb's copy keeps in-frame clones and lacks some. The table shows 39,000 or so clones, with around 86% occurring only once. Each and every patient relapsed after autologous stem cell transplantation, and patients got differing brentuximab vedotin exposure. Germline V gene lookup returns CDR1 MNHEY and CDR2 SMNVEV (reference sequence). This CDR3 region has 16 residues. The V gene end was trimmed by 6 bases and the J gene end by 3 bases; junction bases not matched to a gene: 9.

The receptor was isolated from a human donor with classical Hodgkin lymphoma. J is TRBJ2-7 and V is TRBV27; 12 positions match TRBD2. The sample was peripheral blood mononuclear cells (PBMCs), taken before the second cycle of nivolumab. The CDR3 protein is CASRGFGTSGHYEQYF. CDR3 DNA sequence: TGTGCCAGCAGGGGATTCGGGACTAGCGGGCACTACGAGCAGTACTTC.